The rows below give T cell receptor beta chains drawn from one sample of a study of T cell responses to AZD1222 COVID-19 vaccine. The method was immunoSEQ multiplex PCR; TCRdb's version includes in-frame clones alone and lacks a portion of them. The sample lists 150,000 to 180,000 clones, 75% to 90% seen once, with under 8% in the top ten. The source material was peripheral blood, sampled after recovery from COVID-19. The receptors derive from an adult who had recovered from COVID-19. The CDR3 runs from the conserved cysteine through the conserved F or W. The order of the fields is clone size, V gene, J gene, D gene, CDR3 DNA, CDR3 protein. D genes are given only for firm matches. Clone size appears in some rows only: once, few, many, or a class for an expanded clone.

>-|TRBV5-1|TRBJ1-2|-
TGCGCCAGCAGCGGACCGACAGGAAACTATGGCTACACCTTC
CASSGPTGNYGYTF
>-|TRBV29-1|TRBJ2-7|TRBD2
TGCAGCGTTGAGGTTTGGAGCGGGGACTCCTACGAGCAGTACTTC
CSVEVWSGDSYEQYF
>-|TRBV6-5|TRBJ1-3|TRBD1
TGTGCCAGCAGTCCAGGGACAGGCGCTGGAAACACCATATATTTT
CASSPGTGAGNTIYF
>few|TRBV21-1|TRBJ2-1|-
TGTGCCACCACCGGGGGGAACAATGAGCAGTTCTTC
CATTGGNNEQFF
>-|TRBV11-2|TRBJ1-4|-
TGTGCCAGCAGCTTAGACCCCATCGGTGAAAAACTGTTTTTT
CASSLDPIGEKLFF
>-|TRBV7-9|TRBJ2-7|TRBD2
TGTGCCAGCAGCTTAGGAGCTGGGACTAGCGGGGGGGACGAGCAGTACTTC
CASSLGAGTSGGDEQYF
>-|TRBV7-7|TRBJ1-6|-
TGTGCTAGCAGCTTAGCGGTGGGGCCGGATTCACCCCTCCACTTT
CASSLAVGPDSPLHF
>-|TRBV15|TRBJ1-5|-
TGTGCCACCAGCAGAGATAAGGATCAGCCCCAGCATTTT
CATSRDKDQPQHF
>few|TRBV9|TRBJ2-5|-
TGTGCCAGCAGCGTAGGCGGGGAAGAGACCCAGTACTTC
CASSVGGEETQYF
>-|TRBV3-1/TRBV3-2|TRBJ2-1|-
TGTGCCAGCAGCCAAGGGGCTGCCCCAGGGGGGGTAGAGCAGTTCTTC
CASSQGAAPGGVEQFF
>-|TRBV5-6|TRBJ1-1|-
TGTGCCAGCAGCTTGGCTTGGGTAGGAGCACTTGAAGCTTTCTTT
CASSLAWVGALEAFF
>-|TRBV5-6|TRBJ2-2|TRBD2
TGTGCCAGCACCCAGCAGCTTGGGACTAGCGGGAGCACCGGGGAGCTGTTTTTT
CASTQQLGTSGSTGELFF
>-|TRBV9|TRBJ1-2|-
TGTGCCAGCAGCGTAGGTGTGGGCGACCTATATGGCTACACCTTC
CASSVGVGDLYGYTF
>-|TRBV7-3|TRBJ2-2|TRBD2
TGTGCCAGCAGCCCAACCCCTAGCGGGAGGGGGGGTACCGGGGAGCTGTTTTTT
CASSPTPSGRGGTGELFF
>-|TRBV6-1|TRBJ1-1|-
TGTGCCAGCAGTGTATCTCCGACGGGCGTGAACACTGAAGCTTTCTTT
CASSVSPTGVNTEAFF
>-|TRBV5-4|TRBJ2-5|TRBD2
TGTGCCAGCAGCTTCTTGGCGGGAGGGCTGGAGACCCAGTACTTC
CASSFLAGGLETQYF
>-|TRBV6-5|TRBJ2-7|-
TGTGCCACCGGGGGACAAGGGTCCTACGAGCAGTACTTC
CATGGQGSYEQYF
>-|TRBV6-5|TRBJ1-1|-
TGTGCCAGCAGTTACGTGCGCGCCACCACTGAAGCTTTCTTT
CASSYVRATTEAFF
>-|TRBV7-9|TRBJ1-2|-
TGTGCCAGCAGCCCCACCGACAGGCCGAACTATGGCTACACCTTC
CASSPTDRPNYGYTF
>-|TRBV5-6|TRBJ1-2|TRBD1
TGTGCCAGCAGCTACAAGGACAGGAAAGGGCATGGCTACACCTTC
CASSYKDRKGHGYTF
>-|TRBV27|TRBJ2-5|-
TGTGCCAGCAGTTTATGGGGGGCCCGGGAGACCCAGTACTTC
CASSLWGARETQYF
>-|TRBV29-1|TRBJ1-2|TRBD1
TGCAGCGTTGACTGGGGACAGGGAGCAGCTGGCTACACCTTC
CSVDWGQGAAGYTF
>-|TRBV7-8|TRBJ1-1|TRBD1
TGTGCCAGCAGCTTAGCCGACAGGGGGCGCTGGAATAATGAAGCTTTCTTT
CASSLADRGRWNNEAFF
>-|TRBV11-3|TRBJ1-3|TRBD1
TGTGCCAGCAGCCCCGGACAGGGCCCTGGAAACACCATATATTTT
CASSPGQGPGNTIYF
>-|TRBV7-9|TRBJ2-2|-
TGTGCCAGTCAGCTCACTACAGGGACCACCGGGGAGCTGTTTTTT
CASQLTTGTTGELFF
>-|TRBV19|TRBJ1-4|TRBD1
TGTGCCAGTAGTACGACAGGGGGCGTTGAAAAACTGTTTTTT
CASSTTGGVEKLFF
>-|TRBV12-3/TRBV12-4|TRBJ2-7|-
TGTGCCAGCAGTTTACATCTAAAGGGCTTC
CASSLHLKGF
>-|TRBV27|TRBJ2-7|-
TGTGCCAGCAGTTTGGGCAGCCTGCAGTACTTC
CASSLGSLQYF
>-|TRBV19|TRBJ1-5|-
TGTGCCAGTAGTATAGCGGCCCGGGCACCAAATCAGCCCCAGCATTTT
CASSIAARAPNQPQHF
>-|TRBV12-3/TRBV12-4|TRBJ2-7|-
TGTGCCAGCAGTTTAAAGGGCCCCGCCGAGCAGTACTTC
CASSLKGPAEQYF
>-|TRBV7-2|TRBJ2-7|-
TGTGCCAGCAGCCCCCGGCAGGGAGTTTACGAGCAGTACTTC
CASSPRQGVYEQYF